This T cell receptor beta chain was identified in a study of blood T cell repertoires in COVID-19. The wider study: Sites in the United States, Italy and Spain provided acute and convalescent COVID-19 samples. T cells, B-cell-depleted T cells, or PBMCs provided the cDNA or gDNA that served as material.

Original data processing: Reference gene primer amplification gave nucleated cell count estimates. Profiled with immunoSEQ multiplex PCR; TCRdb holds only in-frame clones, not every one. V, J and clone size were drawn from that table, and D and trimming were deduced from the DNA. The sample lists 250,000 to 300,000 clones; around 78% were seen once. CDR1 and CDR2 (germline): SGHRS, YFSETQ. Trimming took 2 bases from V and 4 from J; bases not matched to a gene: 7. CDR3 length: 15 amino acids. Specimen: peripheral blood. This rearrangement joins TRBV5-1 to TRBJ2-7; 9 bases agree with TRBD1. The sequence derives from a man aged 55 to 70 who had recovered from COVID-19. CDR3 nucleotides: TGCGCCAGCAGCTTTGCCCGGACAGGGGCATACGAGCAGTACTTC. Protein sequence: CASSFARTGAYEQYF.